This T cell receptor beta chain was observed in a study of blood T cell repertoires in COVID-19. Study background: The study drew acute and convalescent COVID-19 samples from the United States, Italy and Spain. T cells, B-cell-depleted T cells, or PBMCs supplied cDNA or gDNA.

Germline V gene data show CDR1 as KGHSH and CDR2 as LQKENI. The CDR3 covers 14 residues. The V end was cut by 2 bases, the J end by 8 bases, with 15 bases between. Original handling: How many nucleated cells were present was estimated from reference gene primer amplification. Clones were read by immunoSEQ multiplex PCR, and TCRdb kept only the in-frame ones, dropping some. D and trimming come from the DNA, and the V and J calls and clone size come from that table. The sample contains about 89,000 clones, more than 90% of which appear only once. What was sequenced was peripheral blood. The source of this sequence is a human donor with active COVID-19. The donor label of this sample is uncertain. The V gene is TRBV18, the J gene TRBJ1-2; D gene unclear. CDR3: CASSPGGSLMGYTF. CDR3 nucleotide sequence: TGTGCCAGCTCACCAGGAGGTTCTCTGATGGGCTACACCTTC.